The sequence of this TCR beta chain was determined in a study of cytomegalovirus exposure and HLA in healthy donors. Study results and caveats: Upon later analysis, TCR association rates were observed to vary by HLA locus, being highest for DRB1 and lowest for HLA-C. Exclusion as indistinguishable affected some V segments, including TRBV6-2 and TRBV6-3.

The CDR3 runs 14 residues. Unmatched junction bases numbered 13, after V lost 7 bases and J lost 8 bases. Germline lookup yields CDR1 SEHNR and CDR2 FQNEAQ (reference sequence). This PCR relied on a set of 60 Vbeta primers and 13 Jbeta primers. The table came from immunoSEQ multiplex PCR; TCRdb's copy has only in-frame clones and leaves some out. In the table there are about 150,000 clones, around 80% of which are singletons. About this clone: Its antigen is currently unknown.

Donors sampled were nominally healthy, though unrecorded immune exposures were likely. The clonotype comes from a man aged 40-49 years in good health and CMV-seropositive. Source material: PBMCs. The V gene is TRBV7-9, the J gene TRBJ2-5; 7 bases agree with TRBD1. The CDR3 DNA follows: TGTGCCAGCATCCCTCCCGGGACAGCCTCCACCCAGTACTTC. As protein: CASIPPGTASTQYF.